The next 7 T cell receptor beta chains were all read from a single sample in a study of T cell repertoires in cytomegalovirus infection. TCRdb used MiXCR to reprocess the reads, holding one entry per CDR3 protein. This sample has 300,000 to 450,000 distinct CDR3 sequences, with over 15% found just once. Sequencing used PBMCs. The source is a human donor in good health (CMV status not recorded). Some clones in this sample may be carry-over from other donors' samples.

The genes are TRBV15 and TRBJ2-5; no reliable D call. This CDR3 comprises 12 residues. Germline CDR1 is LNHNV and CDR2 is YYDKDF (reference sequence). V shed 1 base and J shed 4 bases, with 4 bases lying between them. The DNA of the CDR3 is TGTGCCACCAGCAGAGGCTCAGAGACCCAGTACTTC. This sequence encodes CATSRGSETQYF.

Worth noting for this clonotype: This may be a read error: a much more frequent sequence differs by one nucleotide. The rearrangement links TRBV10-3 to TRBJ2-3; D is tentatively TRBD1 or TRBD2 (5 bases each). The CDR3 loop spans 15 amino acids. From germline, CDR1 is ENHRY and CDR2 SYGVKD. V was trimmed by 0 bases and J by 7 bases, leaving 14 bases between them. The CDR3 DNA reads as TGTGCCATCAGTGAGTCGGTGGGGGACCCGCATACGCAGTATTTT. Translation: CAISESVGDPHTQYF.

The chain links TRBV9 to TRBJ2-1; perhaps TRBD2 as D (6 bases). This CDR3 region has 15 residues. Per germline, CDR1 SGDLS and CDR2 YYNGEE. Trimming took 4 bases from V and 5 from J, leaving 16 bases between them. The CDR3 coding sequence is TGTGCCAGCAGCCCAACCGGGACTGCAGACAATGAGCAGTTCTTC. Translating it yields CASSPTGTADNEQFF. Full variable domain (missing parts from reference TRBV9 and TRBJ2-1): DSGVTQTPKHLITATGQRVTLRCSPRSGDLSVYWYQQSLDQGLQFLIQYYNGEERAKGNILERFSAQQFPDLHSELNLSSLELGDSALYFCASSPTGTADNEQFFGPGTRLTVL.

The chain has TRBV12-3 or TRBV12-4 and TRBJ2-3; D unresolved. V lost 2 bases, J lost 3 bases, and 9 bases lay in between. The length of the CDR3 is 14 residues. The CDR3 DNA reads as TGTGCCAGCAGTTTAACACCCGCAACAGATACGCAGTATTTT. This gives the protein CASSLTPATDTQYF.

The rearrangement links TRBV2 to TRBJ2-7; D ambiguous. V lost 1 base, J lost 8 bases, and 9 bases lay in between. The germline CDR1 and CDR2 sequences are SNHLY and FYNNEI. CDR3 length: 12 residues. This chain's CDR3 is CASSEDRFKQYF. CDR3 sequence (DNA): TGTGCCAGCAGTGAAGACCGTTTCAAGCAGTACTTC.

There are many counts of this clonotype. The chain employs TRBV18 and TRBJ1-1; TRBD1 is a possible D gene (5 bases). From germline, CDR1 is KGHSH and CDR2 LQKENI. The length of the CDR3 is 13 residues. V was cut by 1 base and J by 4 bases, with 7 bases left in between. CDR3 protein: CASSPRDRTEAFF. The DNA of the CDR3 is TGTGCCAGCTCACCACGGGACCGCACTGAAGCTTTCTTT.

The V gene is TRBV5-4, the J gene TRBJ2-7, with 14 positions matching TRBD2. Germline V gene data show CDR1 as SGHNT and CDR2 as YYREEE (reference sequence). V shed 3 bases and J 7 bases; nucleotides not matched to a gene: 9. The CDR3 runs to 16 residues. The CDR3 sequence: CASSSGLAGASEEQYF. The CDR3, as DNA: TGTGCCAGCAGCTCGGGACTAGCGGGGGCCTCTGAAGAGCAGTACTTC.